The rows below give T cell receptor beta chains drawn from one sample of a study of shared T cell receptors in the human thymus. Libraries were prepared by immunoSEQ multiplex PCR; TCRdb keeps only in-frame clonotypes and omits some of them. This sample carries about 660,000 clones, 70% to 90% of them seen once, and the ten largest clones take about 0.0094%. This sample was also put to use in a study of human thymus T cells.

Sequenced material: thymocytes. The receptors derive from a boy less than two years old with a congenital heart defect. The CDR3 runs from the conserved cysteine through the conserved F or W. D genes are given only for firm matches. The listing skips clone size in some rows; elsewhere it reads once, few, many or a size class.

V gene	D gene	clone size	J gene	CDR3 protein	CDR3 DNA
TRBV12-5	TRBD1	-	TRBJ2-1	CASGLGTEGEYNEQFF	TGTGCTAGTGGGCTCGGGACAGAAGGGGAGTACAATGAGCAGTTCTTC
TRBV5-1	TRBD1	-	TRBJ1-4	CASSRGQVDFSEKLFF	TGCGCCAGCAGCAGGGGACAGGTGGACTTCAGTGAAAAACTGTTTTTT
TRBV5-1	TRBD1	-	TRBJ2-1	CARITGVGYNEQFF	TGCGCCAGAATAACAGGGGTGGGGTACAATGAGCAGTTCTTC
TRBV20-1	-	-	TRBJ2-5	CSAAGKETQYF	TGCAGTGCCGCAGGGAAGGAGACCCAGTACTTC
TRBV25-1	TRBD2	-	TRBJ2-7	CASRRPGTSGRNEQYF	TGTGCCAGCAGGCGTCCCGGGACTAGCGGGAGGAACGAGCAGTACTTC
TRBV4-3	TRBD1	-	TRBJ1-2	CASSQDSGQVRYGYTF	TGCGCCAGCAGCCAAGATTCGGGACAGGTTCGCTATGGCTACACCTTC
TRBV2	-	-	TRBJ2-1	CASKLIEREYWDEQFF	TGTGCCAGCAAATTAATCGAGAGGGAATATTGGGATGAGCAGTTCTTC
TRBV27	TRBD1	-	TRBJ1-1	CASIKNRGRLNYPPEAFF	TGTGCCAGCATAAAGAACAGGGGGCGCTTGAACTACCCACCTGAAGCTTTCTTT
TRBV10-3	TRBD2	few	TRBJ2-2	CAIRGIAGGQIGELFF	TGTGCCATCAGAGGGATAGCGGGGGGCCAGATCGGGGAGCTGTTTTTT
TRBV4-1	TRBD2	-	TRBJ2-2	CASSLKRTGGPNTTNTGELFF	TGCGCCAGCAGCCTAAAACGGACGGGGGGGCCTAATACCACGAACACCGGGGAGCTGTTTTTT
TRBV4-1	TRBD2	-	TRBJ2-1	CASSPHRGLAGEGWQFF	TGCGCCAGCAGCCCACATCGAGGACTAGCGGGAGAAGGTTGGCAGTTCTTC
TRBV7-6	TRBD2	once	TRBJ2-1	CASSLDSGLAVYNEQFF	TGTGCCAGCAGCTTAGACTCGGGTCTAGCGGTATACAATGAGCAGTTCTTC
TRBV7-2	-	-	TRBJ1-2	CASSLIPTGNLDYGYTF	TGTGCCAGCAGCTTAATCCCAACAGGGAATCTAGACTATGGCTACACCTTC
TRBV7-9	-	-	TRBJ1-2	CASSSGLHFNYGYTF	TGTGCCAGCAGCTCGGGACTGCACTTTAACTATGGCTACACCTTC
TRBV4-1	-	-	TRBJ1-3	CASSPFGEVGGAPNTIYF	TGCGCCAGCAGCCCCTTCGGGGAGGTTGGGGGGGCCCCAAACACCATATATTTT
TRBV10-2	-	-	TRBJ1-1	CASITTGTEAFF	TGCGCCAGCATCACTACCGGGACTGAAGCTTTCTTT
TRBV28	TRBD1	-	TRBJ2-1	CASRPGTGIREQFF	TGTGCCAGCAGACCCGGGACAGGAATAAGAGAGCAGTTCTTC
TRBV6-6	-	-	TRBJ1-4	CASSYSQFGGGEKLFF	TGTGCCAGCAGTTACAGTCAGTTCGGTGGCGGTGAAAAACTGTTTTTT
TRBV6-1	TRBD2	-	TRBJ2-7	CASGATERRTSGRDNEQYF	TGTGCCAGCGGTGCTACAGAGCGCCGGACTAGCGGGAGGGACAACGAGCAGTACTTC
TRBV11-2	-	-	TRBJ1-6	CASSFSARVNWDSPLHF	TGTGCCAGCAGCTTCTCGGCCAGGGTAAATTGGGATTCACCCCTCCACTTT
TRBV4-1	-	-	TRBJ2-7	CASSQENAGAYEQYF	TGCGCCAGCAGCCAAGAAAACGCAGGGGCCTACGAGCAGTACTTC
TRBV6-4	-	-	TRBJ2-1	CASSLFVTLPRDEQFF	TGTGCCAGCAGCCTGTTTGTGACTCTCCCTCGGGATGAGCAGTTCTTC
TRBV28	-	-	TRBJ1-4	CASRTGREKLFF	TGTGCCAGCAGGACCGGCAGGGAAAAACTGTTTTTT
TRBV5-1	-	-	TRBJ2-5	CASSLGGPNGGSGRETQYF	TGCGCCAGCAGCTTGGGGGGGCCTAACGGTGGGTCTGGGCGAGAGACCCAGTACTTC
TRBV6-1	TRBD2	once	TRBJ2-4	CASSETGTSGGAMTKNIQYF	TGTGCCAGCAGTGAGACCGGGACTAGCGGGGGGGCCATGACCAAAAACATTCAGTACTTC
TRBV5-4	-	few	TRBJ2-1	CASSLVPRGPYNEQFF	TGTGCCAGCAGCTTGGTGCCCAGGGGTCCCTACAATGAGCAGTTCTTC
TRBV28	-	-	TRBJ1-5	CASSLPTLSNQPQHF	TGTGCCAGCAGCTTACCGACACTTAGCAATCAGCCCCAGCATTTT
TRBV19	-	few	TRBJ2-7	CASRGTEPYEQYF	TGTGCCAGCCGCGGGACGGAACCCTACGAGCAGTACTTC
TRBV2	TRBD1	-	TRBJ2-1	CASWIIGTGSSSYNEQFF	TGTGCCAGCTGGATCATCGGGACAGGAAGCAGCTCCTACAATGAGCAGTTCTTC
TRBV27	TRBD1	-	TRBJ2-5	CASSLVGQGYQETQYF	TGTGCCAGCAGTTTAGTGGGACAGGGATACCAAGAGACCCAGTACTTC
TRBV7-9	TRBD1	-	TRBJ2-7	CASSRDRLEQYF	TGTGCCAGCAGTCGGGACAGATTAGAGCAGTACTTC
TRBV28	TRBD2	-	TRBJ2-7	CASSSAVSGRYEQYF	TGTGCCAGCAGTTCGGCCGTTAGCGGGAGGTACGAGCAGTACTTC
TRBV11-2	TRBD1	-	TRBJ1-2	CASSLDDRAYTF	TGTGCCAGCAGCTTAGACGACAGGGCCTACACCTTC
TRBV10-1	-	once	TRBJ2-3	CASSRDTGADTQYF	TGCGCCAGCAGCCGGGACACCGGGGCAGATACGCAGTATTTT
TRBV6-1	TRBD1	-	TRBJ2-7	CASSDRQGRYEQYF	TGTGCCAGCAGTGATCGACAGGGCCGCTACGAGCAGTACTTC
TRBV29-1	-	once	TRBJ1-1	CSRRGGMNTEAFF	TGCAGCCGGAGGGGGGGTATGAACACTGAAGCTTTCTTT
TRBV5-8	TRBD1	-	TRBJ1-1	CASSLSGQDNTEAFF	TGTGCCAGCAGCTTGTCCGGACAGGACAACACTGAAGCTTTCTTT
TRBV2	TRBD2	-	TRBJ2-7	CASSEELAGNYEQYF	TGTGCCAGCAGTGAAGAACTAGCGGGTAACTACGAGCAGTACTTC
TRBV9	TRBD2	-	TRBJ2-4	CASSVSSGKNIQYF	TGTGCCAGCAGCGTCTCTAGCGGCAAAAACATTCAGTACTTC
TRBV6-5	-	few	TRBJ1-5	CASRQGNQPQHF	TGTGCCAGCCGACAGGGCAATCAGCCCCAGCATTTT
TRBV10-2	TRBD1	-	TRBJ1-2	CASSTNRDRGQEGGYTF	TGCGCCAGCAGTACCAACCGGGACAGGGGCCAGGAGGGCGGCTACACCTTC
TRBV6-4	TRBD2	-	TRBJ2-1	CASSDSGGDNEQFF	TGTGCCAGCAGTGACTCTGGGGGGGACAATGAGCAGTTCTTC
TRBV18	-	-	TRBJ2-7	CASSPNSAKRPNEQYF	TGTGCCAGCTCACCGAATTCAGCCAAGCGACCCAACGAGCAGTACTTC
TRBV4-1	TRBD2	-	TRBJ2-3	CASSQGAGPSTDTQYF	TGCGCCAGCAGCCAAGGAGCGGGACCAAGCACAGATACGCAGTATTTT
TRBV9	-	-	TRBJ2-7	CASSPPGKGYEQYF	TGTGCCAGCAGCCCCCCGGGGAAGGGATACGAGCAGTACTTC
TRBV15	-	-	TRBJ2-3	CATTASQITDTQYF	TGTGCCACAACGGCTAGTCAAATCACAGATACGCAGTATTTT
TRBV27	-	-	TRBJ1-6	CASSLFPQGSPLHF	TGTGCCAGCAGTTTATTCCCTCAGGGTTCACCCCTCCACTTT
TRBV5-1	TRBD2	-	TRBJ2-1	CASSLTGGPENEQFF	TGCGCCAGCAGCCTGACGGGAGGGCCAGAAAATGAGCAGTTCTTC
TRBV5-1	TRBD1	few	TRBJ2-5	CASSTPPGQGEATQYF	TGCGCCAGCAGCACTCCTCCCGGACAGGGGGAGGCGACCCAGTACTTC
TRBV28	-	few	TRBJ2-7	CASSFTQGRPYEQYF	TGTGCCAGCAGTTTTACCCAGGGAAGACCCTACGAGCAGTACTTC
TRBV29-1	-	-	TRBJ1-2	CSVRRPRTNDGYTF	TGCAGCGTCCGGCGCCCCCGGACAAACGATGGCTACACCTTC
TRBV2	TRBD1	-	TRBJ1-1	CASSVHRGQRMNTEAFF	TGTGCCAGCAGTGTGCACAGGGGGCAGCGCATGAACACTGAAGCTTTCTTT